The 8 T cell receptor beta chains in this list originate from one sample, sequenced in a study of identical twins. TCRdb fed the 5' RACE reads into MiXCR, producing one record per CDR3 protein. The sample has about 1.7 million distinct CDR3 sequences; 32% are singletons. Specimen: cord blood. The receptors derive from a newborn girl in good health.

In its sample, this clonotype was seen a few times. This CDR3 is CASSPTGQGREKLFF. The CDR3 DNA is TGTGCCAGCAGCCCTACGGGACAGGGGCGGGAAAAACTGTTTTTT. The rearrangement uses TRBV6-6 and TRBJ1-4, with 10 bases that match TRBD1. V lost 6 bases, J lost 8 bases, and 9 bases stayed unmatched. The CDR3 contains 15 residues. Germline values: CDR1 MNHNY, CDR2 SVGAGI (reference sequence).

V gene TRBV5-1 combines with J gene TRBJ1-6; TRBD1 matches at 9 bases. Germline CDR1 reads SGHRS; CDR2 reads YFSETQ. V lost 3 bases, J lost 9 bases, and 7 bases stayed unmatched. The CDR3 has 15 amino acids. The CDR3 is CASSSAGQGFSPLHF. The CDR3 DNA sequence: TGCGCCAGCAGCTCGGCGGGACAGGGTTTTTCACCCCTCCACTTT. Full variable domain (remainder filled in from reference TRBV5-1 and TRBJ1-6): KAGVTQTPRYLIKTRGQQVTLSCSPISGHRSVSWYQQTPGQGLQFLFEYFSETQRNKGNFPGRFSGRQFSNSRSEMNVSTLELGDSALYLCASSSAGQGFSPLHFGNGTRLTVT.

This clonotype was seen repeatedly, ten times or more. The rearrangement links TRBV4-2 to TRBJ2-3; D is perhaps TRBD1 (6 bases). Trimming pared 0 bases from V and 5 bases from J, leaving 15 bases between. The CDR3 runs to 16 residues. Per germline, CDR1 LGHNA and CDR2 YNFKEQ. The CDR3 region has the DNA TGTGCCAGCAGCCAAGAAGGGACACAACGCGGAGATACGCAGTATTTT. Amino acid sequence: CASSQEGTQRGDTQYF.

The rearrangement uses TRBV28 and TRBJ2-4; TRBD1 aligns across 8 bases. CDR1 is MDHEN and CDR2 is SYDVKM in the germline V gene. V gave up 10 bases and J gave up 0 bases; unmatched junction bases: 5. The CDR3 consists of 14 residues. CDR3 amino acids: CATWTGLAKNIQYF. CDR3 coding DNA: TGTGCCACCTGGACAGGGCTAGCCAAAAACATTCAGTACTTC. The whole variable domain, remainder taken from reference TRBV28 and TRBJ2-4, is DVKVTQSSRYLVKRTGEKVFLECVQDMDHENMFWYRQDPGLGLRLIYFSYDVKMKEKGDIPEGYSVSREKKERFSLILESASTNQTSMYLCATWTGLAKNIQYFGAGTRLSVL.

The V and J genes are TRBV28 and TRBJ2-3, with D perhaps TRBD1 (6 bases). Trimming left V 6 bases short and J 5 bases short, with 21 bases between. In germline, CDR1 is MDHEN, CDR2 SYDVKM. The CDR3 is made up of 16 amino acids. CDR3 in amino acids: CASRGVRQGRIDTQYF. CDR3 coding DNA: TGTGCCAGCAGAGGGGTTCGGCAGGGGAGAATAGATACGCAGTATTTT.

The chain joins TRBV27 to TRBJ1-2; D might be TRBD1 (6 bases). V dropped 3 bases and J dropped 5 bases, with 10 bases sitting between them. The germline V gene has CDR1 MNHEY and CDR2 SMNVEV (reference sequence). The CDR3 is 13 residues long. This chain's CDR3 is CASSFLGQYGYTF. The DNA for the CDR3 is TGTGCCAGCAGTTTCCTGGGACAATATGGCTACACCTTC.

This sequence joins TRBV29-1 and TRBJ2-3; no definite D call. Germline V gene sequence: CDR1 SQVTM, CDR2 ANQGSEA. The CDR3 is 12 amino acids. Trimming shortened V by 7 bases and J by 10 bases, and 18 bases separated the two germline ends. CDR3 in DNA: TGCAGCGCCACGTCGGTCTGGGGATCGCAGTATTTT. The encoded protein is CSATSVWGSQYF.

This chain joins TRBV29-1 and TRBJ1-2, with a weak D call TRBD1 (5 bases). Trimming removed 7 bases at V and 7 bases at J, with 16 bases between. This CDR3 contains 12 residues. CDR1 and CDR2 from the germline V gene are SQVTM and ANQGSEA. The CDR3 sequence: CSAVPGSLGYTF. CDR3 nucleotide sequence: TGCAGCGCCGTACCAGGGTCCCTTGGCTACACCTTC.